This TCR beta chain was identified during a study of T cell repertoires in ileal Crohn's disease. Study summary: Surgery for a complication: stricturing in around 60%, penetrating in around 39%. M0 samples are biopsies from inflamed ileum in the resection specimen.

Regarding time point: inflamed ileum from the surgical specimen. Profiling relied on immunoSEQ multiplex PCR, and the TCRdb table lists in-frame clones only, not all of them. The table records 15,000 or so clones, about 76% of them present only once. Findings of the study overall: Compared with CD4 T cells, sorted CD8 cells carried more expanded clones.

On this clone itself: Its specificity is unknown.

Sequencing used ileal tissue. This clonotype originated in an adult with Crohn's disease.

CDR3 sequence (DNA): TGCGCCAGCAGCCCGGGGACAGGGGCTAACTATGGCTACACCTTC. Amino acids: CASSPGTGANYGYTF. The chain is built from TRBV5-1 and TRBJ1-2; TRBD1 matches 10 bases. Trimming took 4 bases from V and 0 from J; bases not matched to a gene: 3. CDR3 size: 15 residues. Germline assignment: CDR1 SGHRS and CDR2 YFSETQ.